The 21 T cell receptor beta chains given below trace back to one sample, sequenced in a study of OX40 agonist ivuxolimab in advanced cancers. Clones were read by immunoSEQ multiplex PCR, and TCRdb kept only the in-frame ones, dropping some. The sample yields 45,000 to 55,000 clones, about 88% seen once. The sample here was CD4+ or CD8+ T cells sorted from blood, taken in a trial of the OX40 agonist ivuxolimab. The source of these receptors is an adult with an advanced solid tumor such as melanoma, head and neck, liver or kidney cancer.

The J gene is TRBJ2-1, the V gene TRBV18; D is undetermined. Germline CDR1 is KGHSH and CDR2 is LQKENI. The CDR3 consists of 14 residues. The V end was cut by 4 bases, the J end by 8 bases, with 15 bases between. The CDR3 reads CASSRELPPYEQFF. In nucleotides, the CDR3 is TGTGCCAGCTCACGGGAACTCCCGCCCTATGAGCAGTTCTTC.

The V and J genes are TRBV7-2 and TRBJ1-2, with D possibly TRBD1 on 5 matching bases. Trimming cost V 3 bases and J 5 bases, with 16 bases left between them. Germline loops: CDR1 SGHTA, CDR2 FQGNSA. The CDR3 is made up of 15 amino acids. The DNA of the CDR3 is TGTGCCAGCAGCTTGGGGCAGCCAGGAGGGTATGGCTACACCTTC. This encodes CASSLGQPGGYGYTF.

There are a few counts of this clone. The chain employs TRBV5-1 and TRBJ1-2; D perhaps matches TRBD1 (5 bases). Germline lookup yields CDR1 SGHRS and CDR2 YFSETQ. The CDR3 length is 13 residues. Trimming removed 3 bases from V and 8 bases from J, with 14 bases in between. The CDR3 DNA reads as TGCGCCAGCAGCTCGGACATCATACCGGGCTACACCTTC. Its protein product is CASSSDIIPGYTF.

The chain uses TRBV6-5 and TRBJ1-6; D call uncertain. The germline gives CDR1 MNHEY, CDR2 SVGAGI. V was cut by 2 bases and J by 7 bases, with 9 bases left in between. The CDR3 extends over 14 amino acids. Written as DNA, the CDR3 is TGTGCCAGCAGTTACAAGCGTGACAATTCACCCCTCCACTTT. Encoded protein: CASSYKRDNSPLHF.

The CDR3, as DNA: TGTGCCATCAGTCAGGTTGGGGACCTAACAGATACGCAGTATTTT. It encodes CAISQVGDLTDTQYF. The chain combines TRBV10-3 with TRBJ2-3; D possibly uses TRBD1 or TRBD2 (5 bases each). V was cut by 5 bases and J by 3 bases, with 15 bases left in between. The CDR3 runs 15 residues. Germline V gene data show CDR1 as ENHRY and CDR2 as SYGVKD.

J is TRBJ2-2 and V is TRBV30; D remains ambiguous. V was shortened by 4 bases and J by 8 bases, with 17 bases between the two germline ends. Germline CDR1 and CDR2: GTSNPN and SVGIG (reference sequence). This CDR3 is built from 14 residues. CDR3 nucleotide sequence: TGTGCCTGGAACGGCCCAAGGATAGCTGGGGAGCTGTTTTTT. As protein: CAWNGPRIAGELFF. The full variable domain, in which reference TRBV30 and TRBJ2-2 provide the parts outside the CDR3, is SQTIHQWPATLVQPVGSPLSLECTVEGTSNPNLYWYRQAAGRGLQLLFYSVGIGQISSEVPQNLSASRPQDRQFILSSKKLLLSDSGFYLCAWNGPRIAGELFFGEGSRLTVL.

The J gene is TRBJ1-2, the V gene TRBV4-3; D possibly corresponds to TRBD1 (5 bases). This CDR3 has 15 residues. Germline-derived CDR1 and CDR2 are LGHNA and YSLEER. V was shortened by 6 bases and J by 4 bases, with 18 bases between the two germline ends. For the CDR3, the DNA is TGCGCCAGCAGGCAACCGGGACGCCTGGGCTATGGCTACACCTTC. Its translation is CASRQPGRLGYGYTF.

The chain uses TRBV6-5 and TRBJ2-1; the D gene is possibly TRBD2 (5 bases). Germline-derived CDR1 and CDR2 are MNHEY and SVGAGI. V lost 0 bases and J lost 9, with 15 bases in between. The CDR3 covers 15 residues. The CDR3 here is CASSYSTPLAGEQFF. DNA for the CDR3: TGTGCCAGCAGTTACTCGACACCCCTAGCTGGTGAGCAGTTCTTC.

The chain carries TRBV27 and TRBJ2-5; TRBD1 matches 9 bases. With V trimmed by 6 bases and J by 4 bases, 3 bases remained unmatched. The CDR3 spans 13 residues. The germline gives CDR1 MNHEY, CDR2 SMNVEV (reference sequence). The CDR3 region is CASRTDRGETQYF. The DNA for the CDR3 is TGTGCCAGCAGAACGGACAGGGGAGAGACCCAGTACTTC.

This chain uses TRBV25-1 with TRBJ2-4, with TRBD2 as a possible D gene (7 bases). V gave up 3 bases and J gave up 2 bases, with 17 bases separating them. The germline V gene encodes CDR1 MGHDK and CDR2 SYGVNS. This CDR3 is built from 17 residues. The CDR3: CASSDRGRGWTKNIQYF. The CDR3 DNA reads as TGTGCCAGCAGTGACCGGGGGAGGGGGTGGACCAAAAACATTCAGTACTTC.

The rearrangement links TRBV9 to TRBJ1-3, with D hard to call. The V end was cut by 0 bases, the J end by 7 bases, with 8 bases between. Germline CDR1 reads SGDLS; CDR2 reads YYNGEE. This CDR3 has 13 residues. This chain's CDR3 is CASSVDRQNTIYF. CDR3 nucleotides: TGTGCCAGCAGCGTAGATCGCCAGAACACCATATATTTT.

CDR3 protein: CASSKSAAQGTQYF. In DNA, the CDR3 is TGTGCCAGCAGCAAAAGTGCGGCTCAGGGTACGCAGTATTTT. This chain links TRBV7-2 with TRBJ2-3, with D possibly TRBD1 on 5 matching bases. The CDR3 has 14 residues. CDR1 is SGHTA and CDR2 is FQGNSA in the germline V gene. V lost 5 bases and J lost 8, with 17 bases in between.

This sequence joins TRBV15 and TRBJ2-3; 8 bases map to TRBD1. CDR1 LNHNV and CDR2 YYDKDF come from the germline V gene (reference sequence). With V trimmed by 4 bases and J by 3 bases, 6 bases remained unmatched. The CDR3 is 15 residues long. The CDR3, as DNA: TGTGCCACCAGCACTGGGACAGGTTTAACAGATACGCAGTATTTT. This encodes CATSTGTGLTDTQYF.

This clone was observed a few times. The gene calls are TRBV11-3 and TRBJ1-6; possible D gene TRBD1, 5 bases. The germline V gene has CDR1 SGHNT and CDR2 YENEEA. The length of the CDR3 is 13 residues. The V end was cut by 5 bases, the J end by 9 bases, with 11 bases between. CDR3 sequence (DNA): TGTGCCAGCAGCCGGGGGGTTGGTTCACCCCTCCACTTT. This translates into CASSRGVGSPLHF. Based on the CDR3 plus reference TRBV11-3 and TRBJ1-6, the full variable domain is EAGVVQSPRYKIIEKKQPVAFWCNPISGHNTLYWYLQNLGQGPELLIRYENEEAVDDSQLPKDRFSAERLKGVDSTLKIQPAELGDSAVYLCASSRGVGSPLHFGNGTRLTVT.

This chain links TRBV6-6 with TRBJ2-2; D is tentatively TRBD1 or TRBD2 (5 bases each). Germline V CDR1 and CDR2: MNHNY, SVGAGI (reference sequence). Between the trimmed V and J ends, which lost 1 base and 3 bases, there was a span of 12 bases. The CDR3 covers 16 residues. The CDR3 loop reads CASSYWGIGDTGELFF. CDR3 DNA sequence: TGTGCCAGCAGTTACTGGGGGATAGGGGACACCGGGGAGCTGTTTTTT.

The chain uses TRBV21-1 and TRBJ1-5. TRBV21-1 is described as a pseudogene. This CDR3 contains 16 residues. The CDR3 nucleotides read TGTGCCAGCAGCAAAGTTCCCGGCTCCTTCAATCAGCCCCAGCATTTT. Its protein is CASSKVPGSFNQPQHF.

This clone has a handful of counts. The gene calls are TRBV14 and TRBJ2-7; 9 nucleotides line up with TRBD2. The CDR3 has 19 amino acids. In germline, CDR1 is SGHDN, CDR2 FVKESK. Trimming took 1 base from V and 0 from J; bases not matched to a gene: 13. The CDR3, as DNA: TGTGCCAGCAGCCAAGGGTTTGGGCGCGGGAGGGTCAGCTCCTACGAGCAGTACTTC. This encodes CASSQGFGRGRVSSYEQYF.

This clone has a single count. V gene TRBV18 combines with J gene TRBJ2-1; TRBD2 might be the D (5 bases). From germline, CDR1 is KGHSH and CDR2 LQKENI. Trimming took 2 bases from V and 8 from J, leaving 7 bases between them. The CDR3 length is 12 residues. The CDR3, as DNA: TGTGCCAGCTCACCATTCGGGGATGAGCAGTTCTTC. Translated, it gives CASSPFGDEQFF.

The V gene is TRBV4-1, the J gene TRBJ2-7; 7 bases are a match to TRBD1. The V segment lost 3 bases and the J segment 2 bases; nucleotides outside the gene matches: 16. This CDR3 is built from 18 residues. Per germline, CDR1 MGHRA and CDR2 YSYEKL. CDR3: CASSQSPGGTGVPYEQYF. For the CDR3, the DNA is TGCGCCAGCAGCCAGTCCCCTGGGGGCACAGGGGTCCCCTACGAGCAGTACTTC.

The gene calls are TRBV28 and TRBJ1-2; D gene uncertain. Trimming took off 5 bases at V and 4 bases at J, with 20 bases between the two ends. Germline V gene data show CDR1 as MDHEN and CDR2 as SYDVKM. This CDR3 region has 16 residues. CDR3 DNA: TGTGCCAGCAGTAACAGCGCCCTCTCTACTAGCTATGGCTACACCTTC. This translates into CASSNSALSTSYGYTF.

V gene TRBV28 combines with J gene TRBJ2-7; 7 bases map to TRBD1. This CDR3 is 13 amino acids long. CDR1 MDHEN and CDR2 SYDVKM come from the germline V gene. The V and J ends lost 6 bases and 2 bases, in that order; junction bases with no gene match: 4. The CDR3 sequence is CASRRDSPYEQYF. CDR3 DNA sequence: TGTGCCAGCAGGAGGGACAGCCCCTACGAGCAGTACTTC.